The present T cell receptor (beta chain) was sequenced within a study of blood T cell repertoires in COVID-19. For the study at large: The cDNA or gDNA used as material had been derived from T cells, B-cell-depleted T cells, or PBMCs.

As handled by the study authors: Amplification with reference gene primers provided the estimates of nucleated cell counts. Method: immunoSEQ multiplex PCR; TCRdb's copy keeps in-frame clones and lacks some. The DNA gave D and trimming, while V, J and clone size come from that table. The sample lists roughly 500,000 clones, 70% to 90% seen once, with about 1.7% in the top ten. The germline CDR1 and CDR2 sequences are ENHRY and SYGVKD. CDR3 length equals 13 residues. Trimming left V 2 bases short and J 6 bases short, with 9 bases between. Participants came from 24 US areas, aged about 18 to 100 years. Each participant's cohort was designated according to participant-reported clinical history.

Sequenced sample: PBMCs or T cells enriched from blood (not recorded which). The chain employs TRBV10-3 and TRBJ2-3; perhaps TRBD2 as D (5 bases). The receptor was isolated from a woman aged 40 to 50 who had recovered from COVID-19. CDR3 in DNA: TGTGCCATCAGTGAGACTAAGCGGGATACGCAGTATTTT. This translates into CAISETKRDTQYF.